The 21 T cell receptor beta chains in this list originate from one sample, sequenced in a study of identical twins. TCRdb re-derived calls from the 5' RACE reads in MiXCR, one entry per CDR3 protein. The table shows around 100,000 distinct CDR3 sequences, with 5.9% occurring only once. Specimen: memory T cells sorted from blood. These receptors all come from a woman aged 45-65 years in good health.

Note on this clonotype: This sequence may be a read error, since a much larger clone differs from it by one base. The chain combines TRBV20-1 with TRBJ2-7, with a possible D match to TRBD2 (5 bases). V shed 0 bases and J shed 3 bases, with 9 bases lying between them. The CDR3 has 13 amino acids. Germline V gives CDR1 DFQATT, CDR2 SNEGSKA (reference sequence). CDR3 coding DNA: TGCAGTGCTAGAGATCGGGAACGCTACGAGCAGTACTTC. Amino acid sequence: CSARDRERYEQYF.

The chain combines TRBV20-1 with TRBJ2-4, with 9 bases that match TRBD2. Trimming took 0 bases from V and 5 from J; bases not matched to a gene: 5. This CDR3 is 15 amino acids long. The V gene's germline CDR1 is DFQATT and CDR2 SNEGSKA (reference sequence). The CDR3 DNA is TGCAGTGCTAGAGACCTGACTAGCGGAGAAAACATTCAGTACTTC. It codes for CSARDLTSGENIQYF.

This chain uses TRBV4-1 with TRBJ1-4; no clear D. CDR1 and CDR2 from the germline V gene are MGHRA and YSYEKL. CDR3 length: 12 residues. Trimming took off 1 base at V and 7 bases at J, with 4 bases between the two ends. The CDR3 DNA reads TGCGCCAGCAGCCAAGTTGCTGAAAAACTGTTTTTT. It is translated as CASSQVAEKLFF.

This clonotype was seen at least ten times. The chain has TRBV6-2 or TRBV6-3 and TRBJ1-6; D not certain. The CDR3 is 13 residues long. Germline CDR1 and CDR2: MNHEY and SVGEGT. Trimming cost V 2 bases and J 5 bases, with 4 bases left between them. CDR3 coding DNA: TGTGCCAGCAGTTACAGGGATAATTCACCCCTCCACTTT. Amino acid sequence: CASSYRDNSPLHF.

In its sample, this clonotype was seen many times. This rearrangement joins TRBV28 to TRBJ1-1; the D is unclear. The CDR3 loop spans 11 amino acids. Germline V gives CDR1 MDHEN, CDR2 SYDVKM. V was trimmed by 1 base and J by 3 bases, leaving 0 bases between them. The chain's CDR3 is CASSLYTEAFF. As DNA, the CDR3 is TGTGCCAGCAGTTTATACACTGAAGCTTTCTTT.

Ten or more counts support this clonotype. The gene calls are TRBV7-9 and TRBJ1-4; the match to TRBD1 covers 9 bases. Germline V CDR1 and CDR2: SEHNR, FQNEAQ (reference sequence). V shed 3 bases, J shed 13 bases, and the junction held 12 bases outside the gene matches. The CDR3 length is 15 residues. Written as DNA, the CDR3 is TGTGCCAGCAGCTTGGGGACAGGGCTTAACCTAGGACTGTTTTTT. This sequence encodes CASSLGTGLNLGLFF.

This clonotype came up many times. The chain is built from TRBV7-2 and TRBJ2-7; 9 nucleotides align to TRBD2. Germline values: CDR1 SGHTA, CDR2 FQGNSA. J was trimmed by 0 bases and V by 1 base; bases with no gene match: 7. The CDR3 has 17 amino acids. The CDR3 is CASSLEASGKSSYEQYF. For the CDR3, the DNA is TGTGCCAGCAGCTTAGAGGCTAGCGGGAAGAGCTCCTACGAGCAGTACTTC.

This clonotype was recorded at least ten times. The chain carries TRBV7-2 and TRBJ1-4, with 8 bases lining up with TRBD1. Looked up from germline, CDR1 is SGHTA and CDR2 is FQGNSA. With V trimmed by 5 bases and J by 8 bases, 10 bases remained unmatched. The CDR3 totals 15 residues. The CDR3 reads CASSPRTGSVEKLFF. DNA for the CDR3: TGTGCCAGCAGCCCGCGGACAGGGTCGGTAGAAAAACTGTTTTTT.

V is TRBV5-1 and J is TRBJ2-6; D possibly matches TRBD1 or TRBD2 (5 bases each). V was trimmed by 1 base and J by 2 bases, leaving 7 bases between them. The CDR3 sequence is 15 residues long. CDR1 is SGHRS and CDR2 is YFSETQ in the germline V gene. As DNA, the CDR3 is TGCGCCAGCAGCTTGCGGGGCCCTGGGGCCAACGTCCTGACTTTC. It translates to CASSLRGPGANVLTF.

This clonotype was counted at least ten times. The chain is built from TRBV25-1 and TRBJ2-1, with 10 bases that match TRBD1. CDR3 length: 15 residues. With V trimmed by 6 bases and J by 7 bases, 9 bases remained unmatched. From germline, CDR1 is MGHDK and CDR2 SYGVNS. The CDR3 coding sequence is TGTGCCAGCAGAATCGTCCCGGGACAGGGGAATGAGCAGTTCTTC. Translation gives CASRIVPGQGNEQFF. Drawing the rest from reference TRBV25-1 and TRBJ2-1, the complete variable domain is EADIYQTPRYLVIGTGKKITLECSQTMGHDKMYWYQQDPGMELHLIHYSYGVNSTEKGDLSSESTVSRIRTEHFPLTLESARPSHTSQYLCASRIVPGQGNEQFFGPGTRLTVL.

Ten or more counts support this clonotype. The chain carries TRBV4-1 and TRBJ2-3, with D perhaps matching TRBD2 (6 bases). The germline gives CDR1 MGHRA, CDR2 YSYEKL. V was trimmed by 1 base and J by 0 bases, leaving 11 bases between them. The CDR3 totals 16 residues. The CDR3 region has the DNA TGCGCCAGCAGCCAAGGGTATGGGACTAGCACAGATACGCAGTATTTT. This sequence encodes CASSQGYGTSTDTQYF.

In its sample, this clonotype was seen many times. The chain has TRBV20-1 and TRBJ2-3, with 7 bases that match TRBD1. Germline trimming cut 5 bases from V and 2 bases from J; bases unmatched to any gene: 13. Germline values: CDR1 DFQATT, CDR2 SNEGSKA (reference sequence). The CDR3 is made up of 16 amino acids. CDR3 coding DNA: TGCAGTGCTCCCACAGGCCTAGGGGGCAACACAGATACGCAGTATTTT. Protein product: CSAPTGLGGNTDTQYF.

In its sample, this clonotype was seen many times. This chain connects TRBV6-1 to TRBJ2-5; TRBD2 is a possible D gene (6 bases). V gave up 5 bases and J gave up 2 bases, with 9 bases separating them. The length of the CDR3 is 13 residues. Germline V gene sequence: CDR1 MNHNS, CDR2 SASEGT. This chain's CDR3 is CASSPGLQETQYF. The CDR3 nucleotides read TGTGCCAGCAGTCCCGGACTACAAGAGACCCAGTACTTC.

This clonotype was counted ten times or more. This chain connects TRBV6-5 to TRBJ2-5; the D is unclear. Trimming took off 0 bases at V and 1 base at J, with 9 bases between the two ends. Germline V gene sequence: CDR1 MNHEY, CDR2 SVGAGI. The length of the CDR3 is 15 residues. The DNA for the CDR3 is TGTGCCAGCAGTTACTCGATAAACACCCAAGAGACCCAGTACTTC. Translating it yields CASSYSINTQETQYF.

Many counts were recorded for this clonotype. V and J are TRBV11-2 and TRBJ2-3; 7 positions agree with TRBD2. The CDR3 loop spans 17 amino acids. The J segment lost 2 bases and the V segment lost 5 bases, leaving 13 bases of the junction unmatched. CDR1 and CDR2 from the germline V gene are SGHAT and FQNNGV. The CDR3 here is CASSGPGGAGHTDTQYF. CDR3 DNA: TGTGCCAGCAGCGGGCCCGGTGGAGCGGGGCACACAGATACGCAGTATTTT. The full variable domain, with the rest looked up from reference TRBV11-2 and TRBJ2-3, is EAGVAQSPRYKIIEKRQSVAFWCNPISGHATLYWYQQILGQGPKLLIQFQNNGVVDDSQLPKDRFSAERLKGVDSTLKIQPAKLEDSAVYLCASSGPGGAGHTDTQYFGPGTRLTVL.

The CDR3 reads CASSFFGTSGNEQFF. In DNA, the CDR3 is TGCGCCAGCAGCTTCTTCGGGACTAGCGGTAATGAGCAGTTCTTC. This rearrangement joins TRBV5-1 to TRBJ2-1, with 11 bases lining up with TRBD2. Looked up from germline, CDR1 is SGHRS and CDR2 is YFSETQ. After removal of 2 bases from V and 7 bases from J, the junction contained 5 bases not matched to a gene. The CDR3 runs to 15 residues. Supplemented by reference TRBV5-1 and TRBJ2-1, the full variable domain reads KAGVTQTPRYLIKTRGQQVTLSCSPISGHRSVSWYQQTPGQGLQFLFEYFSETQRNKGNFPGRFSGRQFSNSRSEMNVSTLELGDSALYLCASSFFGTSGNEQFFGPGTRLTVL.

At least ten counts were recorded for this clonotype. The V gene is TRBV27, the J gene TRBJ2-7; possibly TRBD1 for D (5 bases). Between the trimmed V and J ends, which lost 6 bases and 0 bases, there was a span of 15 bases. From germline, CDR1 is MNHEY and CDR2 SMNVEV (reference sequence). The CDR3 has 15 residues. The CDR3 coding sequence is TGTGCCAGCAGGAGAAAGGAACAGGTCTCCTACGAGCAGTACTTC. This encodes CASRRKEQVSYEQYF.

This clonotype was recorded at least ten times. The chain is built from TRBV12-3 or TRBV12-4 and TRBJ2-1, with TRBD2 identical over 12 bases. V was pared by 3 bases and J by 8 bases, with 8 bases of the junction left unmatched. This CDR3 has 16 residues. The CDR3 region has the DNA TGTGCCAGCAGTTTGGATAGGACTAGCGGGATCGATGAGCAGTTCTTC. This sequence encodes CASSLDRTSGIDEQFF.

This clonotype was seen repeatedly, ten times or more. The chain carries TRBV29-1 and TRBJ1-4; D not certain. V was shortened by 5 bases and J by 6 bases, with 4 bases between the two germline ends. There are 10 residues in the CDR3. Germline CDR1 and CDR2: SQVTM and ANQGSEA. As DNA, the CDR3 is TGCAGCGTTTGGGATGAAAAACTGTTTTTT. Protein product: CSVWDEKLFF.

This clonotype was detected ten times or more. The chain combines TRBV5-1 with TRBJ2-3; a possible D gene is TRBD1 (5 bases). The germline CDR1 and CDR2 sequences are SGHRS and YFSETQ. Between the trimmed V and J ends, which lost 2 bases and 2 bases, there was a span of 9 bases. This CDR3 has 14 amino acids. DNA of the CDR3: TGCGCCAGCAGCTTCGCCAGGGACACAGATACGCAGTATTTT. Translated, it gives CASSFARDTDTQYF.

This clonotype was seen at least ten times. The V call is TRBV5-1, the J call TRBJ1-6; 7 bases fit TRBD1. The V gene's germline CDR1 is SGHRS and CDR2 YFSETQ. V dropped 5 bases and J dropped 5; count of bases not matched to a gene: 4. The length of the CDR3 is 14 residues. Written as DNA, the CDR3 is TGCGCCAGCAGGGGGGACAGCGATAATTCACCCCTCCACTTT. Translating it yields CASRGDSDNSPLHF.